This record covers a single TCR beta chain. Its antigen is not identified. This specimen belongs to a study of cytomegalovirus exposure and HLA in healthy donors. Whole-study results and caveats: Analysis was carried out at a later point, and it linked a missense DCLRE1C variant to TCR beta V- and J-gene trimming. In a later analysis, donors in an Asian-associated ancestry cluster reportedly had fewer N-insertions in productive TCRs than the cohort mean.

This PCR relied on a set of 60 Vbeta primers and 13 Jbeta primers. Measured with immunoSEQ multiplex PCR; TCRdb has only the in-frame clones, and not every one. The table lists 250,000 to 350,000 clones, roughly 85% of them singletons. Germline V gene sequence: CDR1 SQVTM, CDR2 ANQGSEA. The trim removed 6 bases at V and 5 bases at J, leaving 7 bases unmatched. There are 13 residues in the CDR3. The sequence was obtained from a middle-aged man in good health and CMV-seropositive. Material: PBMCs. This chain connects TRBV29-1 to TRBJ2-7; 10 nucleotides align to TRBD1. CDR3 DNA: TGCAGCGTGCTAGCCGGGACAGGGGACGAGCAGTACTTC. Translation: CSVLAGTGDEQYF.